Presented here are 14 T cell receptor beta chains from one specimen sequenced in a study of TIL therapy for anti-PD-1-resistant metastatic lung cancer. This was the immunoSEQ v3 assay. Clones were read by immunoSEQ multiplex PCR, and TCRdb kept only the in-frame ones, dropping some. In the table there are just under 60,000 clones, roughly 70% of which are singletons. Time point denoted: pre-treatment sample, taken before nivolumab and TIL therapy. Sequenced material: blood, taken at baseline. These receptors were collected from a person aged 25-79 years with non-small cell lung cancer.

This clone appeared a single time. The genes are TRBV5-5 and TRBJ2-1; TRBD2 agrees at 15 bases. This CDR3 region has 16 residues. CDR1 is SGHKS, CDR2 YYEKEE, per germline (reference sequence). V shed 2 bases and J 6 bases; nucleotides not matched to a gene: 3. The CDR3 spells CASSFGLAGGFNEQFF. The CDR3 coding sequence is TGTGCCAGCAGCTTCGGACTAGCGGGGGGGTTCAATGAGCAGTTCTTC. Full variable domain (outside the CDR3, taken from reference TRBV5-5 and TRBJ2-1): DAGVTQSPTHLIKTRGQQVTLRCSPISGHKSVSWYQQVLGQGPQFIFQYYEKEERGRGNFPDRFSARQFPNYSSELNVNALLLGDSALYLCASSFGLAGGFNEQFFGPGTRLTVL.

V and J are TRBV7-9 and TRBJ2-2; perhaps TRBD2 as D (5 bases). CDR3 length equals 17 residues. V shed 3 bases and J shed 0 bases, with 14 bases lying between them. In germline, CDR1 is SEHNR, CDR2 FQNEAQ (reference sequence). The CDR3 is CASSFFGGLANTGELFF. The DNA for the CDR3 is TGTGCCAGCAGCTTTTTTGGCGGGTTAGCGAACACCGGGGAGCTGTTTTTT. The whole variable domain, filled in from reference TRBV7-9 and TRBJ2-2, reads DTGVSQNPRHKITKRGQNVTFRCDPISEHNRLYWYRQTLGQGPEFLTYFQNEAQLEKSRLLSDRFSAERPKGSFSTLEIQRTEQGDSAMYLCASSFFGGLANTGELFFGEGSRLTVL.

This clone was observed a handful of times. Here the CDR3 DNA reads TGTGCCAGCAGCCCCAACAAACGGGGGAATGGAAACACCATATATTTT. The encoded protein is CASSPNKRGNGNTIYF. The V and J genes are TRBV7-9 and TRBJ1-3; the D gene is possibly TRBD1 (5 bases). The CDR3 is 16 amino acids. The V gene lost 5 bases and the J gene lost 3 bases, with 17 bases spanning the gap. Per the germline V gene, CDR1 is SEHNR and CDR2 is FQNEAQ (reference sequence).

This chain uses TRBV28 with TRBJ1-5; D unresolved. The V and J ends lost 2 bases and 3 bases respectively, with 8 bases between them. The CDR3 sequence is 14 residues long. In germline, CDR1 is MDHEN, CDR2 SYDVKM. CDR3 protein: CASSLARINQPQHF. In nucleotides, the CDR3 is TGTGCCAGCAGTTTAGCCAGGATCAATCAGCCCCAGCATTTT.

The V and J genes are TRBV29-1 and TRBJ1-1; possibly TRBD1 for D (6 bases). V lost 7 bases, J lost 1 base, and 10 bases lay in between. Germline CDR1 SQVTM, CDR2 ANQGSEA. The CDR3 loop spans 12 amino acids. As DNA, the CDR3 is TGCAGCGACCAGGGGCAGAACACTGAAGCTTTCTTT. Translated, it gives CSDQGQNTEAFF.

The chain uses TRBV7-9 and TRBJ2-1; D perhaps matches TRBD2 (6 bases). CDR3 size: 14 residues. CDR1 and CDR2 from the germline V gene are SEHNR and FQNEAQ (reference sequence). V dropped 5 bases and J dropped 8 bases, with 16 bases sitting between them. The CDR3 bases are TGTGCCAGCAGCGCGCCGGGCGGGATTTATGAGCAGTTCTTC. Its protein is CASSAPGGIYEQFF. Using reference TRBV7-9 and TRBJ2-1 for the parts outside the CDR3, the full variable domain is DTGVSQNPRHKITKRGQNVTFRCDPISEHNRLYWYRQTLGQGPEFLTYFQNEAQLEKSRLLSDRFSAERPKGSFSTLEIQRTEQGDSAMYLCASSAPGGIYEQFFGPGTRLTVL.

V gene TRBV2 combines with J gene TRBJ1-2; no clear D gene. V gave up 8 bases and J gave up 4 bases, with 8 bases separating them. CDR3 length: 11 residues. Germline-derived CDR1 and CDR2 are SNHLY and FYNNEI. CDR3 sequence: CASGSTYGYTF. CDR3 nucleotides: TGTGCCAGCGGGAGTACCTATGGCTACACCTTC.

V gene TRBV28 combines with J gene TRBJ2-7; 9 nucleotides match TRBD1. The germline gives CDR1 MDHEN, CDR2 SYDVKM. CDR3 size: 15 residues. With 5 bases clipped from V and 1 base from J, the junction kept 6 bases outside the gene matches. This CDR3 reads CASSPAGQGSYEQYF. CDR3 coding DNA: TGTGCCAGCAGTCCTGCGGGACAGGGATCCTACGAGCAGTACTTC.

This clone was counted between two and nine times. The genes are TRBV18 and TRBJ1-2; D call uncertain. Between the trimmed V and J ends, which lost 2 bases and 0 bases, there was a span of 10 bases. Germline CDR1 KGHSH, CDR2 LQKENI. There are 15 residues in the CDR3. CDR3 residues: CASSPLTGTNYGYTF. For the CDR3, the DNA is TGTGCCAGCTCACCATTGACGGGAACTAACTATGGCTACACCTTC. The whole variable domain, filled in from reference TRBV18 and TRBJ1-2, reads NAGVMQNPRHLVRRRGQEARLRCSPMKGHSHVYWYRQLPEEGLKFMVYLQKENIIDESGMPKERFSAEFPKEGPSILRIQQVVRGDSAAYFCASSPLTGTNYGYTFGSGTRLTVV.

This clone has only a few counts. The CDR3 region is CASSYSSGQGRETQYF. For the CDR3, the DNA is TGTGCCAGCAGTTACTCATCCGGACAGGGGCGAGAGACCCAGTACTTC. The chain is built from TRBV6-5 and TRBJ2-5, with 9 positions matching TRBD1. The CDR3 is 16 amino acids. The trim removed 0 bases at V and 4 bases at J, leaving 6 bases unmatched. From germline, CDR1 is MNHEY and CDR2 SVGAGI.

The chain carries TRBV10-3 and TRBJ2-7, with D perhaps given as TRBD1 or TRBD2 (6 bases each). There are 13 residues in the CDR3. Looked up from germline, CDR1 is ENHRY and CDR2 is SYGVKD. V lost 8 bases, J lost 2 bases, and 13 bases lay in between. DNA for the CDR3: TGTGCCATCGGAGGGGGAGCTCCCTACGAGCAGTACTTC. As protein: CAIGGGAPYEQYF.

The chain's CDR3 is CASSGIDRGTGFF. For the CDR3, the DNA is TGTGCCAGCAGCGGAATCGACAGGGGAACTGGATTCTTC. The chain links TRBV2 to TRBJ2-1, with 8 bases matching TRBD1. Per germline, CDR1 SNHLY and CDR2 FYNNEI. The CDR3 loop spans 13 amino acids. Losses at the gene ends were 6 bases for V and 16 bases for J; bases not matched to a gene: 14.

The genes are TRBV27 and TRBJ2-4; D is unclear. Between the trimmed V and J ends, which lost 2 bases and 3 bases, there was a span of 17 bases. The CDR3 has 17 residues. Germline V gene data show CDR1 as MNHEY and CDR2 as SMNVEV (reference sequence). The CDR3: CASSLIKIRVGKNIQYF. The CDR3 region has the DNA TGTGCCAGCAGTTTAATAAAAATAAGGGTAGGCAAAAACATTCAGTACTTC.

DNA for the CDR3: TGTGCCAGCAGTTTGCTTCGTTTTGGGGGGCGAGGGACTAATGAAAAACTGTTTTTT. Its protein product is CASSLLRFGGRGTNEKLFF. The chain recombines TRBV28 with TRBJ1-4; possibly TRBD1 for D (6 bases). Looked up from germline, CDR1 is MDHEN and CDR2 is SYDVKM. The CDR3 has 19 amino acids. V was pared by 3 bases and J by 2 bases, with 22 bases between.